These 28 T cell receptor beta chains came from one sample sequenced in a study of control samples from healthy donors and cancer patients. The repertoire was sequenced with immunoSEQ multiplex PCR; TCRdb's copy has only in-frame clones and lacks some. The data show about 82,000 clones, over 75% seen once. The sample was blood. These TCRs come from a man in his fifties or sixties in good health.

The chain links TRBV27 to TRBJ1-5; D unclear. The V and J ends lost 0 bases and 3 bases respectively, with 6 bases between them. The germline gives CDR1 MNHEY, CDR2 SMNVEV (reference sequence). The CDR3 runs 14 residues. The CDR3 is CASSLSGTNQPQHF. The CDR3 region has the DNA TGTGCCAGCAGTTTATCGGGCACCAATCAGCCCCAGCATTTT.

The chain uses TRBV9 and TRBJ2-3, with 9 positions matching TRBD2. The CDR3 covers 15 residues. Germline CDR1 and CDR2: SGDLS and YYNGEE. V dropped 3 bases and J dropped 2; count of bases not matched to a gene: 4. CDR3 in amino acids: CASSASGIPTDTQYF. The CDR3 DNA sequence: TGTGCCAGCAGCGCTAGCGGGATACCCACAGATACGCAGTATTTT.

In its sample, this clone was seen once. V usage is TRBV10-3 and J usage is TRBJ2-3; TRBD1 is a possible D gene (5 bases). Between the trimmed V and J ends, which lost 2 bases and 1 base, there was a span of 10 bases. Germline CDR1 is ENHRY and CDR2 is SYGVKD. The CDR3 runs 15 residues. CDR3 nucleotide sequence: TGTGCCATCAGTGAGCGGCAAGGGGGCACAGATACGCAGTATTTT. Protein: CAISERQGGTDTQYF.

V usage is TRBV6-5 and J usage is TRBJ2-3; either TRBD1 or TRBD2 may fit D (5 bases each). Trimming cost V 5 bases and J 2 bases, with 14 bases left between them. The CDR3 is 15 residues long. CDR1 MNHEY and CDR2 SVGAGI come from the germline V gene. CDR3 in amino acids: CASSSRGALTDTQYF. The CDR3 DNA sequence: TGTGCCAGCAGTAGTAGAGGGGCCCTCACAGATACGCAGTATTTT.

The genes are TRBV4-1 and TRBJ2-1; TRBD2 agrees at 14 bases. Germline CDR1 MGHRA, CDR2 YSYEKL. The trim removed 0 bases at V and 12 bases at J, leaving 4 bases unmatched. CDR3 length equals 15 residues. CDR3 sequence (DNA): TGCGCCAGCAGCCAAGATGGGACTAGCGGGAGTCGGCAGTTCTTC. Translation gives CASSQDGTSGSRQFF.

This clone was seen once. V gene TRBV5-4 combines with J gene TRBJ2-1, with TRBD2 as a possible D gene (7 bases). CDR3 length equals 13 residues. CDR1 is SGHNT and CDR2 is YYREEE in the germline V gene (reference sequence). V lost 4 bases to trimming and J lost 8 bases, with 13 bases between them. This CDR3 is CASSPGGGDEQFF. CDR3 DNA sequence: TGTGCCAGCAGCCCCGGCGGGGGCGATGAGCAGTTCTTC.

V usage is TRBV29-1 and J usage is TRBJ2-5; D might be TRBD1 or TRBD2, each matching 5 bases. CDR3 length equals 12 residues. The germline CDR1 and CDR2 sequences are SQVTM and ANQGSEA. Trimming took off 3 bases at V and 5 bases at J, with 10 bases between the two ends. Written as DNA, the CDR3 is TGCAGCGTTGATGTGGGGGAGGAGACCCAGTACTTC. This gives the protein CSVDVGEETQYF.

This clone was observed once. The J gene is TRBJ1-2, the V gene TRBV24-1, with 9 bases that match TRBD1. The CDR3 loop spans 14 amino acids. Germline-derived CDR1 and CDR2 are KGHDR and SFDVKD. With 4 bases clipped from V and 8 bases from J, the junction kept 7 bases outside the gene matches. The DNA of the CDR3 is TGTGCCACCAGTGAATCGGGACAGGGAGAAGGCTACACCTTC. This sequence encodes CATSESGQGEGYTF.

The chain couples TRBV12-3 or TRBV12-4 to TRBJ2-2; D uncertain. Trimming took 3 bases from V and 7 from J, leaving 6 bases between them. The CDR3 contains 12 residues. CDR3 bases: TGTGCCAGCAGTTTCTGGGGCGGGGAGCTGTTTTTT. It translates to CASSFWGGELFF.

There are a few counts of this clone. The V and J genes are TRBV19 and TRBJ2-3; D not certain. The length of the CDR3 is 15 residues. V was cut by 3 bases and J by 0 bases, with 10 bases left in between. Germline CDR1 and CDR2: LNHDA and SQIVND (reference sequence). The CDR3 region is CASSIFLASTDTQYF. Written as DNA, the CDR3 is TGTGCCAGTAGTATTTTTTTGGCAAGCACAGATACGCAGTATTTT.

The chain recombines TRBV15 with TRBJ2-7, with 13 bases fitting TRBD2. Germline loops: CDR1 LNHNV, CDR2 YYDKDF (reference sequence). V was clipped by 5 bases and J by 0 bases; unmatched bases: 7. This CDR3 has 17 amino acids. The DNA for the CDR3 is TGTGCCACCAGCGGGGGACTAGCGGGATGGAGCTCCTACGAGCAGTACTTC. Its protein product is CATSGGLAGWSSYEQYF.

This sequence joins TRBV25-1 and TRBJ2-1; the match to TRBD1 covers 8 bases. J was trimmed by 10 bases and V by 7 bases; bases with no gene match: 12. Germline CDR1 MGHDK, CDR2 SYGVNS. This CDR3 is built from 14 residues. The CDR3 protein is CASNGQGASGEQFF. The DNA for the CDR3 is TGTGCCAGCAATGGACAGGGCGCTTCGGGAGAGCAGTTCTTC. The full variable domain, with the rest looked up from reference TRBV25-1 and TRBJ2-1, is EADIYQTPRYLVIGTGKKITLECSQTMGHDKMYWYQQDPGMELHLIHYSYGVNSTEKGDLSSESTVSRIRTEHFPLTLESARPSHTSQYLCASNGQGASGEQFFGPGTRLTVL.

The chain links TRBV5-1 to TRBJ1-2; tentative D call: TRBD1 (6 bases). The CDR3 is 15 amino acids. The ends were cut back, 4 bases at V and 7 bases at J, with 20 bases in the middle. Germline V gives CDR1 SGHRS, CDR2 YFSETQ. CDR3: CASSRSPPGAFGYTF. The CDR3 coding sequence is TGCGCCAGCAGCCGGAGCCCTCCGGGGGCGTTTGGCTACACCTTC.

The gene calls are TRBV15 and TRBJ1-5, with D possibly being TRBD1 (5 bases). V was pared by 0 bases and J by 4 bases, with 10 bases between. The germline gives CDR1 LNHNV, CDR2 YYDKDF (reference sequence). CDR3 size: 15 residues. CDR3 nucleotide sequence: TGTGCCACCAGCAGAGATATGGGACCAAATCAGCCCCAGCATTTT. This sequence encodes CATSRDMGPNQPQHF.

Worth noting for this clone: The germline gene is not matched at one end of the junction; a read error may be the cause. The rearrangement joins TRBV4-1 to TRBJ1-1; D possibly corresponds to TRBD1 (5 bases). Looked up from germline, CDR1 is MGHRA and CDR2 is YSYEKL. The CDR3 runs to 14 residues. The CDR3: CASSRETENSEAFF. The CDR3 DNA is TGCGCCAGCAGCCGAGAGACAGAGAACTCTGAAGCTTTCTTT.

The CDR3 sequence is CASREVWGRNQPQHF. CDR3 DNA sequence: TGTGCCAGTAGAGAGGTATGGGGTCGCAATCAGCCCCAGCATTTT. This chain connects TRBV19 to TRBJ1-5, with D hard to call. V was cut by 6 bases and J by 2 bases, with 14 bases left in between. Germline values: CDR1 LNHDA, CDR2 SQIVND (reference sequence). There are 15 residues in the CDR3.

The genes are TRBV2 and TRBJ2-5, with 9 bases that match TRBD1. Germline V CDR1 and CDR2: SNHLY, FYNNEI. J lost 5 bases, V lost 3 bases, and 4 bases had no gene match. The CDR3 is 14 amino acids. The DNA of the CDR3 is TGTGCCAGCAGTGAGACAGGGGGGCTCGAGACCCAGTACTTC. Amino acids: CASSETGGLETQYF.

The chain has TRBV4-3 and TRBJ2-2; 7 bases are shared with TRBD1. The trim removed 0 bases at V and 4 bases at J, leaving 5 bases unmatched. The CDR3 is 16 amino acids. Germline V gene sequence: CDR1 LGHNA, CDR2 YSLEER. CDR3 bases: TGCGCCAGCAGCCAAGACGTACCAGGGGGCACCGGGGAGCTGTTTTTT. The encoded protein is CASSQDVPGGTGELFF.

The J gene is TRBJ2-7, the V gene TRBV6-5, with D perhaps TRBD2 (5 bases). Per germline, CDR1 MNHEY and CDR2 SVGAGI. V lost 6 bases, J lost 0 bases, and 6 bases lay in between. The CDR3 has 12 amino acids. CDR3 DNA sequence: TGTGCCAGCAGCGGGAACTCCTACGAGCAGTACTTC. It encodes CASSGNSYEQYF.

The chain combines TRBV27 with TRBJ1-3; tentatively, D is TRBD1 (6 bases). From germline, CDR1 is MNHEY and CDR2 SMNVEV (reference sequence). The CDR3 spans 15 residues. V was cut by 1 base and J by 2 bases, with 9 bases left in between. CDR3 DNA sequence: TGTGCCAGCAGTTTATGGGGGGGCACTGGAAACACCATATATTTT. Translated, it gives CASSLWGGTGNTIYF.

The chain uses TRBV9 and TRBJ2-5; TRBD2 aligns across 7 bases. The CDR3 is 15 amino acids. Germline CDR1 and CDR2: SGDLS and YYNGEE. V dropped 4 bases and J dropped 3; count of bases not matched to a gene: 9. The DNA for the CDR3 is TGTGCCAGCAGCACTGGACGGGGAGGGGAAGAGACCCAGTACTTC. It yields the protein CASSTGRGGEETQYF.

The rearrangement joins TRBV19 to TRBJ1-2; D call uncertain. With 3 bases removed from V and 8 bases from J, the gap between germline ends came to 19 bases. CDR3 length: 15 amino acids. Germline V gives CDR1 LNHDA, CDR2 SQIVND (reference sequence). The CDR3 DNA reads as TGTGCCAGTAGTATGTTCCCCCACGGGGAAGAGGGCTACACCTTC. This sequence encodes CASSMFPHGEEGYTF.

This chain connects TRBV10-1 to TRBJ2-2; D uncertain. The V end lost 4 bases, the J end lost 7 bases, and 13 bases lay between the germline ends. This CDR3 spans 14 amino acids. Germline V CDR1 and CDR2: WNHNN, SYGVQD (reference sequence). CDR3 region: CASSVLPSGGELFF. The CDR3 nucleotides read TGCGCCAGCAGTGTTTTACCGTCCGGCGGGGAGCTGTTTTTT.

The chain has TRBV2 and TRBJ2-3; 10 bases agree with TRBD2. The trim removed 7 bases at V and 0 bases at J, leaving 1 base unmatched. The V gene's germline CDR1 is SNHLY and CDR2 FYNNEI. This CDR3 spans 14 amino acids. CDR3 nucleotides: TGTGCCAGCAAACTAGCGGGAAGCACAGATACGCAGTATTTT. It is translated as CASKLAGSTDTQYF.

The chain recombines TRBV30 with TRBJ2-1, with D unclear. Trimming left V 0 bases short and J 2 bases short, with 11 bases between. Germline CDR1 reads GTSNPN; CDR2 reads SVGIG (reference sequence). The CDR3 runs 15 residues. CDR3 residues: CAWSVAALPYNEQFF. DNA for the CDR3: TGTGCCTGGAGTGTGGCAGCCCTCCCCTACAATGAGCAGTTCTTC. Together with reference TRBV30 and TRBJ2-1, the CDR3 gives the full variable domain: SQTIHQWPATLVQPVGSPLSLECTVEGTSNPNLYWYRQAAGRGLQLLFYSVGIGQISSEVPQNLSASRPQDRQFILSSKKLLLSDSGFYLCAWSVAALPYNEQFFGPGTRLTVL.

The genes are TRBV28 and TRBJ2-3; 12 nucleotides align to TRBD2. The CDR3 contains 16 residues. The trim removed 3 bases at V and 5 bases at J, leaving 6 bases unmatched. Germline V gene sequence: CDR1 MDHEN, CDR2 SYDVKM. CDR3 sequence (DNA): TGTGCCAGCAGTTTGCCTAGCGGGGGGGCCAGAGATACGCAGTATTTT. Its protein is CASSLPSGGARDTQYF.

The V call is TRBV5-1, the J call TRBJ2-3, with D possibly called TRBD1 or TRBD2 (5 bases each). The CDR3 runs 15 residues. Germline assignment: CDR1 SGHRS and CDR2 YFSETQ. Trimming left V 4 bases short and J 6 bases short, with 18 bases between. The CDR3 loop is CASSVGTPEGDTQYF. CDR3 DNA sequence: TGCGCCAGCAGCGTTGGAACACCCGAGGGGGATACGCAGTATTTT.

The chain is built from TRBV7-3 and TRBJ1-1; D unclear. The CDR3 loop spans 13 amino acids. Germline V gene data show CDR1 as SGHTA and CDR2 as FQGTGA. The V and J ends lost 2 bases and 7 bases respectively, with 11 bases between them. The CDR3 is CASSLDYRGEAFF. The CDR3 region has the DNA TGTGCCAGCAGCTTAGATTACCGGGGTGAAGCTTTCTTT.